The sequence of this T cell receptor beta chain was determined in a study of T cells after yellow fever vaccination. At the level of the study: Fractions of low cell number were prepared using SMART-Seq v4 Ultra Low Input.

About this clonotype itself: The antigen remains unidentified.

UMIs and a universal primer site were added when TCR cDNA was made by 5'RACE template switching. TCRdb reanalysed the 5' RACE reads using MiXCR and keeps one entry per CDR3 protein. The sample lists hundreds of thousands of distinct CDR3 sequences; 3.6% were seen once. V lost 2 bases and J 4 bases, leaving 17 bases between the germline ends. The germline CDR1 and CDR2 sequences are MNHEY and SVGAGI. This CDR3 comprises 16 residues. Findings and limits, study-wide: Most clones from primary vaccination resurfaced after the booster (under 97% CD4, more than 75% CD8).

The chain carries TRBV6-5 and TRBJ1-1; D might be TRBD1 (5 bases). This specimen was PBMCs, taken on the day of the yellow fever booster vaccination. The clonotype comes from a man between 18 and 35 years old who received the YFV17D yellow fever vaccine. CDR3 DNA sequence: TGTGCCAGCAGTTACCGTCCGGGAGCCGGGGGCACTGAAGCTTTCTTT. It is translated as CASSYRPGAGGTEAFF.